This TCR beta chain was sequenced for a study of Graves' ophthalmopathy and Graves' hyperthyroidism. Notes on the study in general: Ophthalmopathy and stable hyperthyroidism were discriminated by a 13-signature model, with approximately 88% sensitivity and around 81% specificity.

Fresh peripheral blood, roughly 10 ml, was the PBMC source. V dropped 5 bases and J dropped 6; count of bases not matched to a gene: 5. The germline gives CDR1 SQVTM, CDR2 ANQGSEA. CDR3 size: 12 residues. The TCR beta CDR3 regions underwent amplification from RNA transcripts. RT-PCR with HTBI primers came first, then second-round multiplex PCR. TCRdb re-called the multiplex PCR reads with MiXCR, one entry per CDR3 protein. The sample lists 500,000 to 700,000 distinct CDR3 sequences, 20% to 25% occurring once. Many counts were recorded for this clonotype. The antigen remains undetermined. The sequence derives from a woman under 30 with stable Graves' hyperthyroidism. Some clones in this sample may be carry-over from other donors' samples. The sequencing input was peripheral blood. The rearrangement links TRBV29-1 to TRBJ2-7; TRBD1 agrees at 9 bases. CDR3 nucleotides: TGCAGCGTTCGACAGGGGGAAGGCGAGCAGTACTTC. This translates into CSVRQGEGEQYF.